A selection of T cell receptor beta chains follows, all from one sample in a study of cytomegalovirus exposure and HLA in healthy donors. Only in-frame clones appear in the TCRdb table, and some are missing; sequencing was by immunoSEQ multiplex PCR. The sample yields approximately 110,000 clones, roughly three quarters seen once. Sequenced sample: PBMCs. The receptors here all came from a woman aged 45 to 65 in good health and CMV-seropositive. Each CDR3 is given with its conserved first and last residue. D genes are given only for firm matches. For some rows the clone size is stated as once, few or many, or as a class when expanded; others skip it.

CASSLAPQGRDEKLFF | TGTGCCAGCAGCTTAGCCCCACAGGGACGGGATGAAAAACTGTTTTTT | . | TRBJ1-4 | TRBV7-9 | few
CASSFDSNNSPLHF | TGCGCCAGCAGCTTCGACAGTAATAATTCACCCCTCCACTTT | . | TRBJ1-6 | TRBV5-1 | .
CASSHPGQGGNTIYF | TGTGCCAGCAGCCATCCCGGACAGGGGGGAAACACCATATATTTT | TRBD1 | TRBJ1-3 | TRBV4-2 | .
CASRLTKNIQYF | TGTGCCAGCAGGTTAACCAAAAACATTCAGTACTTC | . | TRBJ2-4 | TRBV6-1 | .
CASSPGQGAGGYTF | TGTGCCAGCTCTCCGGGACAGGGGGCAGGTGGCTACACCTTC | TRBD1 | TRBJ1-2 | TRBV18 | .
CASTGTKVGELFF | TGTGCCAGCACCGGGACTAAAGTCGGGGAGCTGTTTTTT | TRBD2 | TRBJ2-2 | TRBV25-1 | .
CASSKRAGADTQYF | TGTGCCAGTAGTAAGAGAGCGGGGGCAGATACGCAGTATTTT | TRBD2 | TRBJ2-3 | TRBV19 | few
CASTTRTEAFF | TGTGCCAGCACCACCCGAACAGAAGCTTTCTTT | . | TRBJ1-1 | TRBV6-5 | .
CASSLGRAETGSRQRAFF | TGTGCCAGCAGCTTAGGCAGGGCAGAAACAGGCAGCAGGCAGAGAGCTTTCTTT | . | TRBJ1-1 | TRBV7-9 | few
CASSESAYEQYF | TGTGCCAGCAGTGAATCCGCCTACGAGCAGTACTTC | . | TRBJ2-7 | TRBV2 | .
CAISELEQSYEQYF | TGTGCCATCAGTGAGTTGGAACAGTCCTACGAGCAGTACTTC | . | TRBJ2-7 | TRBV10-3 | .
CASSYSTGTSGNTIYF | TGTGCCAGCAGTTACTCTACAGGGACCTCTGGAAACACCATATATTTT | . | TRBJ1-3 | TRBV6-5 | .
CASRHTSSEQYF | TGTGCCAGCAGGCACACTAGTAGCGAGCAGTACTTC | . | TRBJ2-7 | TRBV6-6 | few
CAISDRQGAGYTF | TGTGCCATCAGTGATCGCCAGGGGGCTGGCTACACCTTC | TRBD1 | TRBJ1-2 | TRBV10-3 | .
CASSLATSGFTGELFF | TGTGCCAGCAGCTTAGCGACTAGCGGGTTCACCGGGGAGCTGTTTTTT | TRBD2 | TRBJ2-2 | TRBV7-8 | .
CASSAVGGDLAGVGDTQYF | TGTGCCAGCAGCGCCGTAGGGGGCGACCTAGCGGGTGTGGGAGATACGCAGTATTTT | . | TRBJ2-3 | TRBV9 | .
CASSLLNPPGNTEAFF | TGTGCCAGCAGCTTGTTAAACCCTCCGGGGAACACTGAAGCTTTCTTT | . | TRBJ1-1 | TRBV5-6 | .
CASSSRDREYNEQFF | TGTGCCAGCAGCAGCCGGGACAGGGAGTACAATGAGCAGTTCTTC | TRBD1 | TRBJ2-1 | TRBV7-8 | .
CASSGTANSPLHF | TGTGCCAGCAGCGGGACAGCTAATTCACCCCTCCACTTT | . | TRBJ1-6 | TRBV21-1 | .
CASSLAGPEGYTF | TGTGCCAGCAGCTTAGCCGGTCCCGAGGGCTACACCTTC | . | TRBJ1-2 | TRBV7-3 | .
CASSVEAQTQYF | TGTGCCAGCAGTGTTGAGGCCCAGACCCAGTACTTC | . | TRBJ2-5 | TRBV2 | .
CASSVVDRGNSGNTIYF | TGTGCCAGCAGCGTAGTTGACAGGGGCAACTCTGGAAACACCATATATTTT | TRBD1 | TRBJ1-3 | TRBV9 | .
CASSPGLAGGTDTQYF | TGTGCCAGCAGCCCTGGACTAGCTGGGGGTACAGATACGCAGTATTTT | TRBD2 | TRBJ2-3 | TRBV4-2 | .
CASSLEGGDGYTF | TGTGCCAGCAGCTTAGAAGGGGGCGACGGCTACACCTTC | TRBD1 | TRBJ1-2 | TRBV7-9 | .
CASSTGLAGGNPTDTQYF | TGTGCCAGTAGTACCGGACTAGCGGGGGGGAATCCCACAGATACGCAGTATTTT | TRBD2 | TRBJ2-3 | TRBV19 | .
CAISVRRLEANYGYTF | TGTGCCATCAGTGTTCGACGGTTAGAGGCTAACTATGGCTACACCTTC | . | TRBJ1-2 | TRBV10-3 | .
CASTPESGGGDTQYF | TGTGCCAGCACCCCCGAGTCGGGAGGTGGTGATACGCAGTATTTT | TRBD2 | TRBJ2-3 | TRBV9 | .
CSVEMGATDTQYF | TGCAGCGTTGAAATGGGGGCCACAGATACGCAGTATTTT | . | TRBJ2-3 | TRBV29-1 | few
CASSEPEGGLFF | TGTGCCAGCAGTGAACCAGAGGGAGGGCTGTTTTTT | . | TRBJ2-2 | TRBV25-1 | .
CASSLGQGSGYTF | TGTGCCAGCAGCTTGGGACAGGGGTCTGGCTACACCTTC | TRBD1 | TRBJ1-2 | TRBV5-6 | .
CASSLWRGENYEQYF | TGTGCCAGCAGCTTATGGCGGGGCGAGAACTACGAGCAGTACTTC | . | TRBJ2-7 | TRBV7-9 | .
CASSQDRDANYF | TGCGCCAGCAGCCAAGATCGGGATGCCAACTACTTC | . | TRBJ2-4 | TRBV4-3 | .
CASSTSWGRKEELFF | TGTGCCAGCAGTACCAGTTGGGGGAGGAAAGAGGAGCTGTTTTTT | . | TRBJ2-2 | TRBV6-5 | .
CAITSLIPAQGTDTQYF | TGTGCCATCACCAGTTTAATCCCCGCACAAGGCACAGATACGCAGTATTTT | . | TRBJ2-3 | TRBV10-3 | .
CASSQGSTGITNEQFF | TGCGCCAGCAGCCAAGGGTCGACAGGGATAACAAATGAGCAGTTCTTC | TRBD1 | TRBJ2-1 | TRBV4-3 | .
CASSEVAGLTTQYF | TGTGCCAGCAGTGAAGTGGCGGGGCTGACGACCCAGTACTTC | . | TRBJ2-5 | TRBV2 | .
CASSLTGRDGNYGYTF | TGTGCCAGCAGCTTAACGGGGAGGGACGGGAACTATGGCTACACCTTC | . | TRBJ1-2 | TRBV7-3 | .
CAISSRGSNQPQHF | TGTGCCATCAGCAGTCGGGGTAGCAATCAGCCCCAGCATTTT | . | TRBJ1-5 | TRBV6-1 | .
CASSVPGQGTEKLFF | TGTGCCAGCAGCGTCCCGGGACAGGGGACCGAAAAACTGTTTTTT | TRBD1 | TRBJ1-4 | TRBV5-4 | .
CASSLSGGAGQPQHF | TGCGCCAGCAGCTTGTCAGGGGGCGCAGGTCAGCCCCAGCATTTT | TRBD1 | TRBJ1-5 | TRBV5-1 | .
CATFRAGAQETQYF | TGTGCCACCTTTCGAGCGGGAGCCCAAGAGACCCAGTACTTC | TRBD2 | TRBJ2-5 | TRBV15 | .
CASSSNSNYGYTF | TGTGCCAGCAGCTCAAACTCCAACTATGGCTACACCTTC | . | TRBJ1-2 | TRBV7-9 | .